This T cell receptor (beta chain) derives from a study of cytomegalovirus exposure and HLA in healthy donors. Study at large: Clustering assigned 81% of the approximately 400 genotyped donors to the Caucasian-associated ancestry cluster. Study results and limitations: A later analysis found TCR association rates differed by HLA locus, highest for DRB1 and lowest for HLA-C. An analysis was carried out later, and it reportedly showed fewer N-insertions in an Asian-associated ancestry cluster than the roughly 700-donor mean. In a later analysis, V- and J-gene trimming of beta chains associated with a DCLRE1C missense variant, replicated independently.

The V and J ends lost 0 bases and 4 bases, in that order; junction bases with no gene match: 11. Per germline, CDR1 LGHNA and CDR2 YNFKEQ. This CDR3 has 17 residues. The PCR used 60 Vbeta and 13 Jbeta primers. Clones were read by immunoSEQ multiplex PCR, and TCRdb kept only the in-frame ones, dropping some. The table records roughly 180,000 clones, roughly 84% of them present only once. Remarks on this clone: Its target is not known.

The TCR comes from a young man in good health and CMV-seronegative. The sequenced sample consisted of PBMCs. V is TRBV4-2 and J is TRBJ2-7; the match to TRBD2 covers 8 bases. CDR3 in amino acids: CASSQEVVLADTYEQYF. Here the CDR3 DNA reads TGTGCCAGCAGCCAAGAGGTCGTACTAGCGGATACTTACGAGCAGTACTTC.